The 16 T cell receptor beta chains below all came from one sample that was sequenced in a study of blood T cell repertoires in COVID-19. Assay used: immunoSEQ multiplex PCR; TCRdb lists only in-frame clones, some missing. The sample carries roughly 380,000 clones, roughly 85% recorded once. Sequenced: peripheral blood. These receptors were obtained from a woman aged 18-35 years with acute or convalescent COVID-19.

This clone was recorded only once. The chain carries TRBV5-1 and TRBJ2-6; D possibly corresponds to TRBD2 (5 bases). The length of the CDR3 is 14 residues. Trimming stripped 2 bases from V and 4 bases from J, with 7 bases between. Germline CDR1 reads SGHRS; CDR2 reads YFSETQ. CDR3 region: CASSLTGGANVLTF. Here the CDR3 DNA reads TGCGCCAGCAGCTTAACGGGAGGGGCCAACGTCCTGACTTTC.

The chain couples TRBV7-9 to TRBJ1-3, with 8 bases identical to TRBD1. The CDR3 loop spans 18 amino acids. Germline V gives CDR1 SEHNR, CDR2 FQNEAQ (reference sequence). After removal of 0 bases from V and 4 bases from J, the junction contained 11 bases not matched to a gene. The CDR3 DNA reads as TGTGCCAGCAGCTTAGCGGTAGGACAGGGAACTTCGGGAAACACCATATATTTT. This translates into CASSLAVGQGTSGNTIYF.

The genes are TRBV13 and TRBJ2-6; 8 nucleotides align to TRBD1. In germline, CDR1 is PRHDT, CDR2 FYEKMQ (reference sequence). This CDR3 has 17 residues. With 0 bases clipped from V and 3 bases from J, the junction kept 4 bases outside the gene matches. The CDR3 nucleotides read TGTGCCAGCAGCTTAGGCAGGGGGCTGAGTGGGGCCAACGTCCTGACTTTC. Translating it yields CASSLGRGLSGANVLTF.

This sequence joins TRBV7-9 and TRBJ1-1; TRBD1 matches at 8 bases. The V segment lost 4 bases and the J segment 4 bases; nucleotides outside the gene matches: 11. CDR3 length: 16 residues. Germline V gives CDR1 SEHNR, CDR2 FQNEAQ (reference sequence). CDR3 residues: CASSSGQGKGGTEAFF. For the CDR3, the DNA is TGTGCCAGCAGCTCCGGACAGGGAAAAGGAGGCACTGAAGCTTTCTTT.

The chain is built from TRBV7-9 and TRBJ2-1; a weak D match, TRBD2 (7 bases). The V gene's germline CDR1 is SEHNR and CDR2 FQNEAQ (reference sequence). This CDR3 is built from 15 residues. Trimming cost V 5 bases and J 6 bases, with 17 bases left between them. The CDR3, as DNA: TGTGCCAGCAGCCTAGGGGGTAGCGGGCCCAATGAGCAGTTCTTC. Translated, it gives CASSLGGSGPNEQFF.

As concerns this clone: The sample carries other DNA sequences with the same CDR3. V gene TRBV12-3 or TRBV12-4 combines with J gene TRBJ1-6, with D possibly being TRBD1 (5 bases). There are 13 residues in the CDR3. V lost 3 bases and J 7 bases, leaving 7 bases between the germline ends. The CDR3 reads CASSFRGNSPLHF. CDR3 DNA sequence: TGTGCCAGCAGTTTTAGGGGAAATTCACCCCTCCACTTT.

The chain has TRBV11-2 and TRBJ1-2, with D maybe TRBD1 (5 bases). The CDR3 is made up of 16 amino acids. Trimming removed 1 base from V and 3 bases from J, with 15 bases in between. CDR1 SGHAT and CDR2 FQNNGV come from the germline V gene. CDR3 sequence: CASSLAIPRVHYGYTF. The CDR3, as DNA: TGTGCCAGCAGCTTAGCTATACCCAGGGTGCACTATGGCTACACCTTC.

The chain joins TRBV28 to TRBJ1-1; D not certain. The germline V and J ends were trimmed by 7 bases and 4 bases, with 13 bases remaining between them. Germline-derived CDR1 and CDR2 are MDHEN and SYDVKM. The CDR3 has 13 amino acids. Here the CDR3 DNA reads TGTGCCAGCACCCGGGAGGATAGCACTGAAGCTTTCTTT. This translates into CASTREDSTEAFF.

The J gene is TRBJ2-7, the V gene TRBV9, with 8 bases that match TRBD1. There are 14 residues in the CDR3. J lost 4 bases, V lost 0 bases, and 3 bases had no gene match. Germline CDR1 reads SGDLS; CDR2 reads YYNGEE. The CDR3 DNA reads TGTGCCAGCAGCGTAGGAGGACAGGGTTACGAGCAGTACTTC. Encoded protein: CASSVGGQGYEQYF.

The V call is TRBV9, the J call TRBJ1-1; D may be TRBD1 (5 bases). From germline, CDR1 is SGDLS and CDR2 YYNGEE. Trimming cost V 3 bases and J 5 bases, with 17 bases left between them. This CDR3 is built from 15 residues. This CDR3 is CASSAPSGKGTEAFF. CDR3 DNA sequence: TGTGCCAGCAGCGCACCATCCGGCAAGGGGACTGAAGCTTTCTTT.

A word on this clone: This sample also contains other DNA sequences that code for the same CDR3. The CDR3 is CASSSGQGDQPQHF. The DNA of the CDR3 is TGTGCCAGCAGTTCGGGACAGGGGGATCAGCCCCAGCATTTT. The genes are TRBV28 and TRBJ1-5, with TRBD1 matching 11 bases. The CDR3 spans 14 residues. From germline, CDR1 is MDHEN and CDR2 SYDVKM. With 4 bases clipped from V and 5 bases from J, the junction kept 1 base outside the gene matches.

The chain couples TRBV25-1 to TRBJ2-7; maybe TRBD2 (6 bases). Trimming took 7 bases from V and 1 from J, leaving 14 bases between them. CDR3 length: 14 residues. From germline, CDR1 is MGHDK and CDR2 SYGVNS. This chain's CDR3 is CASTYSGTSYEQYF. CDR3 DNA sequence: TGTGCCAGCACGTATTCCGGGACTTCCTACGAGCAGTACTTC.

The rearrangement joins TRBV19 to TRBJ2-1; 12 nucleotides agree with TRBD2. Germline V gives CDR1 LNHDA, CDR2 SQIVND (reference sequence). Trimming removed 5 bases from V and 2 bases from J; junction bases left unmatched: 4. The CDR3 has 16 residues. CDR3 residues: CASSATSGGTYNEQFF. The CDR3 region has the DNA TGTGCCAGTAGTGCGACTAGCGGGGGTACCTACAATGAGCAGTTCTTC.

The chain links TRBV6-2 or TRBV6-3 to TRBJ1-1; 7 positions agree with TRBD1. CDR3 length: 13 residues. V gave up 6 bases and J gave up 11 bases; unmatched junction bases: 12. Germline V gives CDR1 MNHEY, CDR2 SVGEGT. CDR3 coding DNA: TGTGCCAGCAGCAATCCTAATACAGGGGATGCTTTCTTT. It translates to CASSNPNTGDAFF.

This clone was detected once. The V and J genes are TRBV11-3 and TRBJ2-3, with D hard to call. V lost 4 bases and J 6 bases, leaving 11 bases between the germline ends. The CDR3 length is 13 residues. Germline values: CDR1 SGHNT, CDR2 YENEEA. The CDR3 nucleotides are TGTGCCAGCAGCTCATCCTATTCGGATACGCAGTATTTT. Translation gives CASSSSYSDTQYF.

The chain recombines TRBV28 with TRBJ1-2, with TRBD1 matching over 9 bases. V gave up 7 bases and J gave up 8 bases; unmatched junction bases: 14. The CDR3 spans 15 residues. Germline loops: CDR1 MDHEN, CDR2 SYDVKM. CDR3 in DNA: TGTGCCAGCAATCTCAATCCACAGGGGGCGAGGGGCTACACCTTC. Protein sequence: CASNLNPQGARGYTF.